What follows are 26 T cell receptor beta chains derived from one specimen sequenced in a study of neoadjuvant anti-PD-1 for oral cavity cancer. The data were produced by immunoSEQ multiplex PCR, yet TCRdb's version contains in-frame clones alone and is incomplete. Among 25,000 to 40,000 clones listed, roughly 80% were seen once. Time point reported: after neoadjuvant nivolumab, at surgical resection. Sequences were derived from PBMCs, sampled after nivolumab (anti-PD-1) treatment. These receptors were collected from a person between 35 and 79 years old with oral cavity squamous cell carcinoma.

This chain links TRBV6-5 with TRBJ2-7; D unclear. Trimming took off 2 bases at V and 7 bases at J, with 12 bases between the two ends. The CDR3 length is 13 residues. Germline V lookup: CDR1 MNHEY, CDR2 SVGAGI. The CDR3 region has the DNA TGTGCCAGCAGTTACGACTCCAATGTGGAGCAGTACTTC. Translating it yields CASSYDSNVEQYF.

The chain combines TRBV6-1 with TRBJ2-7; D perhaps matches TRBD1 (6 bases). The CDR3 has 13 residues. V was pared by 6 bases and J by 3 bases, with 12 bases between. Germline CDR1 and CDR2: MNHNS and SASEGT. The DNA of the CDR3 is TGTGCCAGCAGCTACCAGGGACACTACGAGCAGTACTTC. It translates to CASSYQGHYEQYF.

This chain links TRBV9 with TRBJ2-6; possibly TRBD1 for D (5 bases). The CDR3 consists of 17 residues. V was shortened by 0 bases and J by 0 bases, with 10 bases between the two germline ends. Germline V lookup: CDR1 SGDLS, CDR2 YYNGEE. The CDR3: CASSVAGRASGANVLTF. CDR3 DNA sequence: TGTGCCAGCAGCGTAGCGGGCAGGGCCTCTGGGGCCAACGTCCTGACTTTC. Combining the CDR3 with reference TRBV9 and TRBJ2-6 gives the whole variable domain DSGVTQTPKHLITATGQRVTLRCSPRSGDLSVYWYQQSLDQGLQFLIQYYNGEERAKGNILERFSAQQFPDLHSELNLSSLELGDSALYFCASSVAGRASGANVLTFGAGSRLTVL.

The gene calls are TRBV5-4 and TRBJ2-2; D is uncertain. Trimming shortened V by 4 bases and J by 1 base, and 14 bases separated the two germline ends. The germline V gene encodes CDR1 SGHNT and CDR2 YYREEE (reference sequence). The CDR3 length is 16 residues. CDR3 residues: CASSPHGLENTGELFF. The CDR3 DNA sequence: TGTGCCAGCAGCCCCCACGGGCTAGAGAACACCGGGGAGCTGTTTTTT.

The rearrangement uses TRBV11-2 and TRBJ1-1; 7 nucleotides line up with TRBD1. In germline, CDR1 is SGHAT, CDR2 FQNNGV. V lost 1 base to trimming and J lost 4 bases; unmatched junction nucleotides: 6. The CDR3 is 15 amino acids. In DNA form, the CDR3 reads TGTGCCAGCAGCTTAGCAAGGGGACAGATCACTGAAGCTTTCTTT. Its protein is CASSLARGQITEAFF.

Comment on this clone: Relative to the germline gene, one junction end is altered; a read error may explain this. This chain joins TRBV19 and TRBJ2-5; D is unclear. CDR1 is LNHDA, CDR2 SQIVND, per germline (reference sequence). The CDR3 has 15 residues. CDR3 coding DNA: TGTGCCAGTAGCCTAACCTTTTTGGTTCAAGGGACCCAGTACTTC. Residues: CASSLTFLVQGTQYF.

The chain carries TRBV21-1 and TRBJ1-2. TRBV21-1 is termed a pseudogene. The length of the CDR3 is 17 residues. CDR3 in amino acids: CASSKPGSNLENYGYTF. CDR3 nucleotides: TGTGCCAGCAGCAAACCGGGCTCCAATCTGGAGAACTATGGCTACACCTTC.

The chain carries TRBV5-1 and TRBJ2-1; 10 bases are shared with TRBD2. Losses at the gene ends were 0 bases for V and 4 bases for J; bases not matched to a gene: 7. Germline assignment: CDR1 SGHRS and CDR2 YFSETQ. CDR3 length equals 17 residues. In nucleotides, the CDR3 is TGCGCCAGCAGCTTGGCCAGAAATAGCGGGGGGTACAATGAGCAGTTCTTC. Translated: CASSLARNSGGYNEQFF.

V usage is TRBV5-4 and J usage is TRBJ2-5, with D possibly being TRBD2 (6 bases). The CDR3 covers 15 residues. The ends were cut back, 3 bases at V and 3 bases at J, with 15 bases in the middle. Germline CDR1 and CDR2: SGHNT and YYREEE (reference sequence). The CDR3 DNA reads as TGTGCCAGCAGCTCGTCCGGGACTGGAGAAGAGACCCAGTACTTC. Amino acid sequence: CASSSSGTGEETQYF.

J is TRBJ1-2 and V is TRBV2; 10 bases are shared with TRBD1. Germline CDR1 is SNHLY and CDR2 is FYNNEI. The trim removed 5 bases at V and 7 bases at J, leaving 4 bases unmatched. The length of the CDR3 is 13 residues. CDR3 in DNA: TGTGCCAGCAGTTACCGGACAGGGGGTGGCTACACCTTC. Its translation: CASSYRTGGGYTF.

J is TRBJ1-6 and V is TRBV9; no firm D call. CDR1 and CDR2 from the germline V gene are SGDLS and YYNGEE. The CDR3 has 12 amino acids. V was pared by 4 bases and J by 10 bases, with 9 bases between. CDR3 in amino acids: CASSQVGSPLHF. For the CDR3, the DNA is TGTGCCAGCAGCCAGGTGGGCTCACCCCTCCACTTT.

Remarks on this clone: Mismatch with germline at one junction end may stem from a read error. V gene TRBV27 combines with J gene TRBJ2-2, with 7 bases identical to TRBD1. Germline loops: CDR1 MNHEY, CDR2 SMNVEV (reference sequence). CDR3 length: 17 amino acids. The CDR3 DNA follows: TGTGCCAGCAGCACCAGACCGGGACAGCTGAACGCCGGGGAGCTGTTTTTT. Its protein product is CASSTRPGQLNAGELFF.

This chain links TRBV28 with TRBJ2-2; 9 bases are shared with TRBD2. This CDR3 region has 20 residues. Germline trimming cut 5 bases from V and 6 bases from J; bases unmatched to any gene: 22. Germline CDR1 and CDR2: MDHEN and SYDVKM. The chain's CDR3 is CASSPPGSSGGLVWAGELFF. Written as DNA, the CDR3 is TGTGCCAGCAGTCCCCCGGGGAGTAGCGGGGGTTTAGTGTGGGCCGGGGAGCTGTTTTTT. The entire variable domain, with the rest obtained from reference TRBV28 and TRBJ2-2, is as follows: DVKVTQSSRYLVKRTGEKVFLECVQDMDHENMFWYRQDPGLGLRLIYFSYDVKMKEKGDIPEGYSVSREKKERFSLILESASTNQTSMYLCASSPPGSSGGLVWAGELFFGEGSRLTVL.

This clone appeared a few times. CDR3 protein: CASSLDHRLFTQYF. The DNA for the CDR3 is TGTGCCAGCAGCTTAGATCATAGGTTATTTACGCAGTATTTT. This sequence joins TRBV11-2 and TRBJ2-3, with D uncertain. Per germline, CDR1 SGHAT and CDR2 FQNNGV. The CDR3 sequence is 14 residues long. V was clipped by 0 bases and J by 8 bases, with 12 bases between them.

The rearrangement uses TRBV19 and TRBJ1-1; D is unresolved. Germline V gene lookup returns CDR1 LNHDA and CDR2 SQIVND (reference sequence). V was clipped by 3 bases and J by 3 bases, with 11 bases between them. The CDR3 length is 14 residues. The CDR3 DNA sequence: TGTGCCAGTAGTATTCGGTATGGGGACACTGAAGCTTTCTTT. Its translation: CASSIRYGDTEAFF.

A few counts support this clone. The rearrangement joins TRBV11-2 to TRBJ2-3; D perhaps matches TRBD1 (5 bases). CDR1 is SGHAT, CDR2 FQNNGV, per germline. The ends were cut back, 5 bases at V and 3 bases at J, with 9 bases in the middle. The CDR3 has 13 amino acids. CDR3 protein: CASSARVTDTQYF. CDR3 nucleotides: TGTGCCAGCAGCGCCAGGGTGACAGATACGCAGTATTTT.

The CDR3 DNA reads TGTGCCACCAGCAGGGCTAGCGGGGGGGTACCCAATGAGCAGTTCTTC. Residues: CATSRASGGVPNEQFF. The chain has TRBV15 and TRBJ2-1, with 12 bases aligning to TRBD2. V trimming: 3 bases; J trimming: 6 bases; junction bases outside the gene matches: 6. This CDR3 spans 16 amino acids. Germline loops: CDR1 LNHNV, CDR2 YYDKDF (reference sequence). The full variable domain, its missing parts supplied by reference TRBV15 and TRBJ2-1, is DAMVIQNPRYQVTQFGKPVTLSCSQTLNHNVMYWYQQKSSQAPKLLFHYYDKDFNNEADTPDNFQSRRPNTSFCFLDIRSPGLGDTAMYLCATSRASGGVPNEQFFGPGTRLTVL.

The chain links TRBV7-8 to TRBJ1-2; D possibly corresponds to TRBD1 (5 bases). V was clipped by 5 bases and J by 6 bases, with 13 bases between them. Looked up from germline, CDR1 is SGHVS and CDR2 is FQNEAQ. CDR3 length equals 13 residues. The CDR3 nucleotides read TGTGCCAGCAGCCTAACGGGGGGAAATGGCTACACCTTC. This translates into CASSLTGGNGYTF.

The chain uses TRBV19 and TRBJ2-3, with 10 bases lining up with TRBD2. The CDR3 covers 16 residues. The J segment lost 4 bases and the V segment lost 3 bases, leaving 7 bases of the junction unmatched. Germline-derived CDR1 and CDR2 are LNHDA and SQIVND (reference sequence). CDR3 in DNA: TGTGCCAGTAGTATTGCTAGCGGGGGTGGGGCAGATACGCAGTATTTT. Translated, it gives CASSIASGGGADTQYF.

This chain connects TRBV5-1 to TRBJ2-5; D gene uncertain. This CDR3 spans 13 amino acids. V dropped 2 bases and J dropped 5 bases, with 10 bases sitting between them. Germline V gene data show CDR1 as SGHRS and CDR2 as YFSETQ. This CDR3 is CASSFQAAETQYF. The CDR3 DNA is TGCGCCAGCAGCTTCCAGGCGGCGGAGACCCAGTACTTC.

This chain links TRBV10-3 with TRBJ2-5, with 7 bases fitting TRBD2. Per the germline V gene, CDR1 is ENHRY and CDR2 is SYGVKD. V lost 5 bases and J lost 5; bases outside the gene matches: 8. This CDR3 spans 14 amino acids. CDR3 DNA sequence: TGTGCCATCAGTTCTAGGGCGGGAGTTGAGACCCAGTACTTC. This encodes CAISSRAGVETQYF.

The rearrangement joins TRBV18 to TRBJ2-1, with a possible D match to TRBD2 (5 bases). V was shortened by 4 bases and J by 4 bases, with 17 bases between the two germline ends. CDR1 is KGHSH and CDR2 is LQKENI in the germline V gene. CDR3 size: 16 residues. The CDR3 nucleotides are TGTGCCAGCTCACTGCAGTCTCGGTCGGGGTACAATGAGCAGTTCTTC. Translated, it gives CASSLQSRSGYNEQFF. Based on the CDR3 plus reference TRBV18 and TRBJ2-1, the full variable domain is NAGVMQNPRHLVRRRGQEARLRCSPMKGHSHVYWYRQLPEEGLKFMVYLQKENIIDESGMPKERFSAEFPKEGPSILRIQQVVRGDSAAYFCASSLQSRSGYNEQFFGPGTRLTVL.

This clone was observed once. The gene calls are TRBV7-6 and TRBJ2-1; TRBD2 aligns across 13 bases. Germline-derived CDR1 and CDR2 are SGHVS and FNYEAQ. The CDR3 has 17 amino acids. V trimming: 4 bases; J trimming: 0 bases; junction bases outside the gene matches: 3. CDR3 sequence reads: CASSSRTSGGSYNEQFF. In nucleotides, the CDR3 is TGTGCCAGCAGCTCCAGGACTAGCGGGGGCTCCTACAATGAGCAGTTCTTC. Filled out from reference TRBV7-6 and TRBJ2-1, the complete variable domain reads GAGVSQSPRYKVTKRGQDVALRCDPISGHVSLYWYRQALGQGPEFLTYFNYEAQQDKSGLPNDRFSAERPEGSISTLTIQRTEQRDSAMYRCASSSRTSGGSYNEQFFGPGTRLTVL.

The rearrangement joins TRBV9 to TRBJ1-2, with 7 bases lining up with TRBD1. Germline assignment: CDR1 SGDLS and CDR2 YYNGEE. Trimming removed 3 bases from V and 4 bases from J; junction bases left unmatched: 6. The CDR3 is made up of 14 amino acids. DNA for the CDR3: TGTGCCAGCAGCGCGCAGGGGGTGGGCTATGGCTACACCTTC. Translation: CASSAQGVGYGYTF.

The CDR3 sequence: CASSAIRTGNEQFF. The CDR3 bases are TGTGCCAGCAGCGCGATTCGGACTGGCAATGAGCAGTTCTTC. The rearrangement uses TRBV2 and TRBJ2-1, with D maybe TRBD2 (5 bases). The CDR3 is 14 residues long. V shed 6 bases and J shed 6 bases, with 15 bases lying between them. Germline V CDR1 and CDR2: SNHLY, FYNNEI.

This chain uses TRBV11-2 with TRBJ2-5, with 10 bases identical to TRBD1. Per germline, CDR1 SGHAT and CDR2 FQNNGV. V was pared by 1 base and J by 4 bases, with 6 bases of the junction left unmatched. The CDR3 is 16 amino acids. The CDR3 here is CASSLVGQGGGETQYF. As DNA, the CDR3 is TGTGCCAGCAGCTTAGTTGGACAGGGGGGAGGAGAGACCCAGTACTTC.